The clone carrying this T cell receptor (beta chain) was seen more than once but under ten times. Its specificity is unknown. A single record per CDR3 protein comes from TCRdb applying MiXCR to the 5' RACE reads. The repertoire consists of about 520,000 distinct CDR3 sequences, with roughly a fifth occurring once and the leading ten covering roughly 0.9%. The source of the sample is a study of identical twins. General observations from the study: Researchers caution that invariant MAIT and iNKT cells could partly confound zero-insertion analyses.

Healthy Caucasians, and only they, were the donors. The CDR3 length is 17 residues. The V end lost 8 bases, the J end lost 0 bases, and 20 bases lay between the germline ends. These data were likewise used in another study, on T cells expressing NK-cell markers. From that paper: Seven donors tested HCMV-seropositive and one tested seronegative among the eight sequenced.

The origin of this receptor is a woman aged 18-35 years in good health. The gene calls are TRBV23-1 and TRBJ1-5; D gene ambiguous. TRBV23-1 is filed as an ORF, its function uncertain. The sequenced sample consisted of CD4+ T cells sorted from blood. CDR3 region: CASPYQGRQDSNQPQHF. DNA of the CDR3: TGCGCCAGCCCCTACCAAGGACGGCAGGATAGCAATCAGCCCCAGCATTTT.